Each of the 13 T cell receptor beta chains below was sequenced from the same sample in a study of blood T cell repertoires in COVID-19. Clones were read by immunoSEQ multiplex PCR, and TCRdb kept only the in-frame ones, dropping some. Counted here are roughly 180,000 clones, 79% occurring once; the ten biggest clones make up around 8%. The sequencing sample was made of peripheral blood. These receptors originate from an older woman with COVID-19, enrolled during active disease.

The chain has TRBV2 and TRBJ2-1; the D gene is possibly TRBD2 (5 bases). The CDR3 runs 12 residues. Trimming removed 5 bases at V and 9 bases at J, with 11 bases between. From germline, CDR1 is SNHLY and CDR2 FYNNEI. Written as DNA, the CDR3 is TGTGCCAGCAGTCTCGGAGGAGGTGAGCAGTTCTTC. It specifies CASSLGGGEQFF. The variable domain in full, with the rest retrieved from reference TRBV2 and TRBJ2-1, is EPEVTQTPSHQVTQMGQEVILRCVPISNHLYFYWYRQILGQKVEFLVSFYNNEISEKSEIFDDQFSVERPDGSNFTLKIRSTKLEDSAMYFCASSLGGGEQFFGPGTRLTVL.

Regarding this clone: One end of the junction is discordant with germline, which a read error may explain. The chain employs TRBV13 and TRBJ2-3, with TRBD2 matching over 14 bases. Germline CDR1 is PRHDT and CDR2 is FYEKMQ (reference sequence). CDR3 length equals 19 residues. CDR3 region: CASSLGGGLAGVFSGTQYF. Here the CDR3 DNA reads TGTGCCAGCAGCCTAGGGGGGGGACTAGCGGGAGTTTTCTCGGGTACGCAGTATTTT.

A single count supports this clone. This sequence joins TRBV7-3 and TRBJ2-1; 9 nucleotides align to TRBD2. This CDR3 is built from 14 residues. Trimming at V came to 5 bases and at J to 5 bases, leaving 4 bases not matched to a gene. Germline-derived CDR1 and CDR2 are SGHTA and FQGTGA. The CDR3 is CASSKRLADNEQFF. CDR3 coding DNA: TGTGCCAGCAGCAAACGACTAGCGGACAATGAGCAGTTCTTC.

V gene TRBV5-1 combines with J gene TRBJ2-1, with 11 bases matching TRBD2. Germline V gene sequence: CDR1 SGHRS, CDR2 YFSETQ. CDR3 length: 17 amino acids. Trimming cost V 4 bases and J 5 bases; bases outside gene matches: 11. The DNA of the CDR3 is TGCGCCAGCAGCCCGGGGCTAGCGGGGGGCGGGGACAATGAGCAGTTCTTC. It specifies CASSPGLAGGGDNEQFF.

This clone has just one count. The gene calls are TRBV19 and TRBJ2-2, with D possibly matching TRBD1 (5 bases). The CDR3 is 14 amino acids. CDR1 is LNHDA and CDR2 is SQIVND in the germline V gene (reference sequence). V lost 6 bases, J lost 4 bases, and 12 bases lay in between. CDR3 sequence (DNA): TGTGCCAGTAGGTTAGGGGTAGTCACCGGGGAGCTGTTTTTT. Its translation: CASRLGVVTGELFF.

The chain is built from TRBV5-5 and TRBJ1-2; 7 positions match TRBD1. CDR3 length equals 15 residues. Trimming took 3 bases from V and 2 from J; bases not matched to a gene: 7. CDR1 and CDR2 from the germline V gene are SGHKS and YYEKEE (reference sequence). The CDR3 reads CASSSGTEINYGYTF. CDR3 DNA: TGTGCCAGCAGCTCTGGGACAGAAATCAACTATGGCTACACCTTC. The full variable domain, in which reference TRBV5-5 and TRBJ1-2 provide the parts outside the CDR3, is DAGVTQSPTHLIKTRGQQVTLRCSPISGHKSVSWYQQVLGQGPQFIFQYYEKEERGRGNFPDRFSARQFPNYSSELNVNALLLGDSALYLCASSSGTEINYGYTFGSGTRLTVV.

The rearrangement links TRBV7-2 to TRBJ2-7, with 7 bases lining up with TRBD1. J lost 3 bases, V lost 3 bases, and 11 bases had no gene match. From germline, CDR1 is SGHTA and CDR2 FQGNSA. The CDR3 is 16 amino acids. Written as DNA, the CDR3 is TGTGCCAGCAGCTTGGACCCCGGGACAGCGAGCTACGAGCAGTACTTC. Translating it yields CASSLDPGTASYEQYF.

This sequence joins TRBV5-4 and TRBJ1-2, with D maybe TRBD1 (6 bases). The CDR3 loop spans 15 amino acids. Between the trimmed V and J ends, which lost 0 bases and 8 bases, there was a span of 17 bases. Germline-derived CDR1 and CDR2 are SGHNT and YYREEE (reference sequence). DNA of the CDR3: TGTGCCAGCAGCTTGGATCTCAGGGGTCCCTTGGGCTACACCTTC. Protein: CASSLDLRGPLGYTF. The full variable domain, in which reference TRBV5-4 and TRBJ1-2 provide the parts outside the CDR3, is ETGVTQSPTHLIKTRGQQVTLRCSSQSGHNTVSWYQQALGQGPQFIFQYYREEENGRGNFPPRFSGLQFPNYSSELNVNALELDDSALYLCASSLDLRGPLGYTFGSGTRLTVV.

This clone was recorded only once. The V and J genes are TRBV24-1 and TRBJ2-5; D is perhaps TRBD2 (6 bases). V was clipped by 9 bases and J by 4 bases, with 14 bases between them. CDR3 length: 13 residues. Germline V gene lookup returns CDR1 KGHDR and CDR2 SFDVKD. For the CDR3, the DNA is TGTGCCACCTCCCCAGCGGGTCGAGAGACCCAGTACTTC. It yields the protein CATSPAGRETQYF.

The V and J genes are TRBV24-1 and TRBJ2-1, with a weak D call TRBD2 (6 bases). The CDR3 sequence is 16 residues long. Trimming took 5 bases from V and 6 from J, leaving 19 bases between them. The germline CDR1 and CDR2 sequences are KGHDR and SFDVKD. CDR3 residues: CATSARGTAGSNEQFF. The CDR3 DNA reads as TGTGCCACCAGTGCCAGAGGGACGGCGGGGTCCAATGAGCAGTTCTTC.

V usage is TRBV18 and J usage is TRBJ1-2; 7 nucleotides align to TRBD1. This CDR3 region has 14 residues. J gave up 8 bases and V 6 bases, and 12 bases lay outside the gene matches. Germline values: CDR1 KGHSH, CDR2 LQKENI. The CDR3 region is CASSPGTANRGYTF. CDR3 nucleotide sequence: TGTGCCAGCTCCCCAGGGACAGCCAACCGGGGCTACACCTTC.

V gene TRBV27 combines with J gene TRBJ1-3; 8 bases line up with TRBD1. V lost 7 bases, J lost 0 bases, and 8 bases stayed unmatched. The CDR3 loop spans 16 amino acids. Germline V gene sequence: CDR1 MNHEY, CDR2 SMNVEV (reference sequence). The CDR3 bases are TGTGCCAGCAAGGGGACAGGCCTGAGCTCTGGAAACACCATATATTTT. Translation gives CASKGTGLSSGNTIYF.

The chain carries TRBV13 and TRBJ1-1; a possible D gene is TRBD1 (6 bases). Germline V gene sequence: CDR1 PRHDT, CDR2 FYEKMQ (reference sequence). CDR3 length: 15 amino acids. V lost 0 bases, J lost 1 base, and 9 bases lay in between. The CDR3 DNA reads TGTGCCAGCAGCTTAGGATTCAGGGGGAACACTGAAGCTTTCTTT. This gives the protein CASSLGFRGNTEAFF.